This T cell receptor beta chain was profiled in a study of cytomegalovirus exposure and HLA in healthy donors. The study, taken as a whole, reports: Among the most significant clusters, several appeared linked to common viral pathogens in a later analysis. Relative to the roughly 690-donor mean, N-insertions were reportedly fewer in an Asian-associated ancestry cluster in a later analysis. A further, later analysis showed that HLA-associated TCR beta chains (compared with equally common others) were more clonally expanded.

Primers for the PCR totalled 60 Vbeta and 13 Jbeta. The table came from immunoSEQ multiplex PCR; TCRdb's copy has only in-frame clones and leaves some out. The sample data list around 150,000 clones. CDR1 is GTSNPN and CDR2 is SVGIG in the germline V gene (reference sequence). The CDR3 contains 15 residues. With respect to this clone: Its target is not known.

This chain uses TRBV30 with TRBJ2-5, with TRBD2 identical over 7 bases. The DNA matches TRBJ2-7 better at its end, which makes the J call doubtful. The sequencing input was PBMCs. The receptor was isolated from a man aged 25 to 40 in good health and CMV-seronegative. The CDR3 nucleotides are TGTGCCTGGAGCGCAGGACTAGGGACCTCCTACGAGCAGTACTTC. Protein: CAWSAGLGTSYEQYF.